One sample yielded the 24 T cell receptor beta chains listed below, sequenced in a study of CXCR3-negative and CXCR3-positive naive CD8 T cells. Via 5' RACE with UMI labels, TRB cDNA libraries were prepared. TCRdb re-called the 5' RACE reads; one entry per CDR3 protein, DNA not given. The sample includes roughly 26,000 distinct CDR3 sequences. The specimen sequenced was naive CXCR3- CD8+ T cells from blood. The sample's subset: CD45RO-CCR7+CD27+CD95- naive CD8+ T cells lacking CXCR3 (TNR3-). The receptors stem from a human donor in good health. Some clones in this sample may be carry-over from other donors' samples.

CDR3 protein: CASSQSEEVGELFF. The chain employs TRBV4-2 and TRBJ2-2; checking the TCRdb D call of TRBD2 is not possible without DNA. The CDR3 contains 14 residues. CDR1 is LGHNA, CDR2 YNFKEQ, per germline.

The chain couples TRBV15 to TRBJ2-7; the D gene TCRdb calls, TRBD1, cannot be checked with no DNA. There are 13 residues in the CDR3. Germline CDR1 is LNHNV and CDR2 is YYDKDF (reference sequence). The CDR3 spells CATSHRGGYEQYF.

CDR3 sequence: CSVEDDLQETQYF. The chain recombines TRBV29-1 with TRBJ2-5. CDR1 and CDR2 (germline): SQVTM, ANQGSEA. The CDR3 is made up of 13 amino acids.

This chain uses TRBV4-2 with TRBJ2-7; TCRdb reports TRBD2, a call that lacks DNA to check it against. The CDR3 extends over 16 amino acids. Germline CDR1 LGHNA, CDR2 YNFKEQ. The CDR3 region is CASSQDLGSGGNEQYF.

V gene TRBV14 combines with J gene TRBJ2-2; TCRdb's D call, TRBD1, is unchecked because there is no DNA. CDR3 length: 17 residues. From germline, CDR1 is SGHDN and CDR2 FVKESK. CDR3 sequence reads: CASSQLVPGHLTGELFF.

The chain links TRBV12-3 or TRBV12-4 to TRBJ1-2; TCRdb names TRBD1, which stays unverified in the absence of DNA. The CDR3 extends over 13 amino acids. The CDR3 sequence: CASSLTVSYGYTF.

The rearrangement uses TRBV6-5 and TRBJ1-2; TCRdb selects TRBD1, and the lack of DNA leaves this call unchecked. Germline CDR1 reads MNHEY; CDR2 reads SVGAGI. The CDR3 is made up of 13 amino acids. This chain's CDR3 is CASREQGARGYTF.

The rearrangement uses TRBV15 and TRBJ1-1; TCRdb indicates TRBD1, and absent DNA this call remains unverified. Looked up from germline, CDR1 is LNHNV and CDR2 is YYDKDF (reference sequence). The CDR3 length is 15 residues. The CDR3 sequence is CATSRTPRGNTEAFF.

The chain links TRBV20-1 to TRBJ2-7; absent DNA, TCRdb's TRBD1 call cannot be checked. The germline V gene encodes CDR1 DFQATT and CDR2 SNEGSKA (reference sequence). The CDR3 spans 15 residues. The CDR3 loop is CSARDARQDYYEQYF.

The chain combines TRBV9 with TRBJ1-1; TCRdb reports TRBD1, a call that lacks DNA to check it against. Per the germline V gene, CDR1 is SGDLS and CDR2 is YYNGEE. The CDR3 runs to 18 residues. The CDR3 region is CASSASRDRGELDTEAFF.

The J gene is TRBJ2-1, the V gene TRBV20-1. Germline CDR1 and CDR2: DFQATT and SNEGSKA (reference sequence). There are 14 residues in the CDR3. The CDR3 protein is CSAHGGSDYNEQFF.

This CDR3 reads CASSQDKGSAKNIQYF. The gene calls are TRBV14 and TRBJ2-4; TCRdb outputs TRBD1, but without DNA this stays unchecked. The V gene's germline CDR1 is SGHDN and CDR2 FVKESK. The CDR3 length is 16 residues.

V usage is TRBV4-3 and J usage is TRBJ2-2; the D call of TRBD2 rests on TCRdb alone, since no DNA is present to check it. This CDR3 spans 14 amino acids. Germline lookup yields CDR1 LGHNA and CDR2 YSLEER. CDR3 residues: CASRGTSAAGELFF.

The chain is built from TRBV6-5 and TRBJ2-7; TCRdb picks TRBD1, but there is no DNA to check that call. The CDR3 has 15 residues. Germline-derived CDR1 and CDR2 are MNHEY and SVGAGI. CDR3 protein: CASSDGTANYYEQYF.

The chain joins TRBV19 to TRBJ2-7; TCRdb returns TRBD2, unconfirmable since there is no DNA. Looked up from germline, CDR1 is LNHDA and CDR2 is SQIVND (reference sequence). The CDR3 length is 15 residues. The CDR3: CASSPLVGLAGEQYF.

The chain links TRBV29-1 to TRBJ2-2; no DNA is available, so the TRBD2 call from TCRdb remains unchecked. The germline gives CDR1 SQVTM, CDR2 ANQGSEA. This CDR3 comprises 14 residues. The CDR3 here is CSVGGTEKVGELFF.

The chain links TRBV13 to TRBJ2-3. The CDR3 is 15 amino acids. The germline V gene encodes CDR1 PRHDT and CDR2 FYEKMQ (reference sequence). CDR3 amino acids: CASSLGSFGTDTQYF.

The chain links TRBV27 to TRBJ2-1; lacking DNA, the TRBD2 call made by TCRdb goes unchecked. The germline gives CDR1 MNHEY, CDR2 SMNVEV (reference sequence). The CDR3 spans 15 residues. The CDR3 spells CTSSSGGVTYNEQFF.

The chain has TRBV27 and TRBJ2-2. The V gene's germline CDR1 is MNHEY and CDR2 SMNVEV (reference sequence). The CDR3 loop spans 12 amino acids. CDR3 region: CASSFSPGELFF.

CDR3 sequence: CASSNRDAAYEQYF. This chain links TRBV27 with TRBJ2-7; the D call from TCRdb, TRBD1, cannot be confirmed without DNA. Germline loops: CDR1 MNHEY, CDR2 SMNVEV (reference sequence). The CDR3 extends over 14 amino acids.

This chain uses TRBV29-1 with TRBJ2-7; TCRdb's D call, TRBD2, is unchecked because there is no DNA. Germline V gives CDR1 SQVTM, CDR2 ANQGSEA. The CDR3 extends over 12 amino acids. The CDR3 sequence: CSFAGLYYEQYF.

The chain has TRBV11-2 and TRBJ2-4; TCRdb's D gene call, TRBD1, goes unchecked for lack of DNA. The CDR3 runs 12 residues. CDR1 and CDR2 from the germline V gene are SGHAT and FQNNGV. CDR3 amino acids: CASSFGQVDQYF.

The CDR3 protein is CASSRHSNTGELFF. The chain has TRBV10-1 and TRBJ2-2. Germline lookup yields CDR1 WNHNN and CDR2 SYGVQD (reference sequence). The CDR3 consists of 14 residues.

This chain uses TRBV27 with TRBJ2-6. The germline CDR1 and CDR2 sequences are MNHEY and SMNVEV (reference sequence). The CDR3 runs 13 residues. CDR3 sequence reads: CASSSSGANVLTF. The full variable domain, completed using reference TRBV27 and TRBJ2-6, is EAQVTQNPRYLITVTGKKLTVTCSQNMNHEYMSWYRQDPGLGLRQIYYSMNVEVTDKGDVPEGYKVSRKEKRNFPLILESPSPNQTSLYFCASSSSGANVLTFGAGSRLTVL.